This T cell receptor beta chain was captured in a study of cytomegalovirus exposure and HLA in healthy donors. Findings of the study overall: The study labeled 164 TCR beta chains cytomegalovirus-associated. Evidence from a later analysis indicated that most CMV-associated TCR beta chains looked HLA-restricted. There were some public TCRs occurring in many donors, but most TCR sequences were rare.

This CDR3 region has 12 residues. Germline V gene sequence: CDR1 SEHNR, CDR2 FQNEAQ (reference sequence). Comment on this clone: What it recognizes is unknown. At one boundary the junction diverges from the germline segment, which might be a read error.

The PCR made use of 60 Vbeta and 13 Jbeta primers. In the original processing: In a later analysis, of around 83 million unique beta chains, approximately 10 million appeared in at least two donors. The table came from immunoSEQ multiplex PCR; TCRdb's copy has only in-frame clones and leaves some out. The DNA gave D and trimming, while V, J and clone size come from that table. The sample shows about 160,000 clones, 65% to 85% of them seen only once. Input material: PBMCs. This rearrangement joins TRBV7-9 to TRBJ2-7; possibly TRBD2 for D (6 bases). The sequence came from a male donor in good health and CMV-seropositive. DNA of the CDR3: TGTTCCAGCAGCTTGACTAGTTCCGAGCAGTACTTC. It yields the protein CSSSLTSSEQYF.